These T cell receptor beta chains were read from a single sample in a study of shared T cell receptors in the human thymus. Libraries were prepared by immunoSEQ multiplex PCR; TCRdb keeps only in-frame clonotypes and omits some of them. The sample carries 63,000 or so clones, roughly 96% recorded once. Sequenced: thymocytes. These receptors came from a human donor. Each CDR3 is given with its conserved first and last residue. The order of the fields is V gene, J gene, D gene, clone size, CDR3 DNA, CDR3 protein. A D gene is named only where the DNA matches it firmly. Expanded clones get a size class; other rows say once, few or many, or leave the size out.

TRBV27	TRBJ2-7	.	.	TGTGCCAGCAGTGGACCCGGGACTGGCGAGTACGAGCAGTACTTC	CASSGPGTGEYEQYF
TRBV5-1	TRBJ2-1	TRBD1	.	TGCGCCAGCAGCTTGTGGTCGGATAGGGGGCGGCTCAATGAGCAGTTCTTC	CASSLWSDRGRLNEQFF
TRBV15	TRBJ2-7	TRBD1	.	TGTGCCACCAGCACCCGACAGGGCCGGTCCTACGAGCAGTACTTC	CATSTRQGRSYEQYF
TRBV6-1	TRBJ1-5	.	.	TGTGCCAGCAGTGAAGACTTGCGGGCAGTACGCTACAATCAGCCCCAGCATTTT	CASSEDLRAVRYNQPQHF
TRBV11-2	TRBJ2-2	TRBD2	.	TGTGCCAGCAGCCGCAAAGCGGGGTCGAACACCGGGGAGCTGTTTTTT	CASSRKAGSNTGELFF
TRBV19	TRBJ2-1	TRBD2	.	TGTGCCAGTACCCTAAAGGGACTAGCGACCTACAATGAGCAGTTCTTC	CASTLKGLATYNEQFF
TRBV7-9	TRBJ2-7	TRBD1	.	TGTGCCAGCAGCTCCCGTAGGACAGGGTACGAGCAGTACTTC	CASSSRRTGYEQYF
TRBV7-6	TRBJ2-5	TRBD2	.	TGTGCCAGCAGCCCTAGGCCCCGGACTAGCGGGGGGGCCCAAGAGACCCAGTACTTC	CASSPRPRTSGGAQETQYF
TRBV25-1	TRBJ1-5	.	.	TGTGCCAGCAGTCGAGGATTAAGCAATCAGCCCCAGCATTTT	CASSRGLSNQPQHF
TRBV7-9	TRBJ1-2	TRBD1	.	TGTGCCAGCAGCCGGACAGGGACGTATGGCTACACCTTC	CASSRTGTYGYTF
TRBV27	TRBJ2-3	.	.	TGTGCCAGCAGTAAGCAACGACACGTAATAGGCACAGATACGCAGTATTTT	CASSKQRHVIGTDTQYF
TRBV7-2	TRBJ2-7	TRBD1	.	TGTGCCAGCAGCTCTTGGGACAGGGGGCAGCACGAGCAGTACTTC	CASSSWDRGQHEQYF
TRBV23-1	TRBJ2-1	TRBD1	once	TGCGCCAGCAGAACCAACAGGGGGCCCTACAATGAGCAGTTCTTC	CASRTNRGPYNEQFF
TRBV4-2	TRBJ2-7	TRBD1	.	TGTGCCAGCAGCCAAGGGACAGGGTCTTTCGAGCAGTACTTC	CASSQGTGSFEQYF
TRBV18	TRBJ2-1	TRBD1	.	TGTGCCAGCTCACCGGGACAGGGGGACGTGTTTGAGGAGGATGAGCAGTTCTTC	CASSPGQGDVFEEDEQFF
TRBV27	TRBJ1-6	.	.	TGTGCCAGCAGTTTATCCATCCGACAGCTCTATAATTCACCCCTCCACTTT	CASSLSIRQLYNSPLHF
TRBV6-5	TRBJ1-3	.	.	TGTGCCAGCAGTTCTGGCGGAAACACCATATATTTT	CASSSGGNTIYF
TRBV5-5	TRBJ1-6	.	once	TGTGCCAGCAGCCCTGGGGAGTTCAGGGATAATTCACCCCTCCACTTT	CASSPGEFRDNSPLHF
TRBV6-1	TRBJ2-2	.	.	TGTGCCGGGGGGGAGCTGTTTTTT	CAGGELFF
TRBV15	TRBJ1-2	TRBD1	.	TGTGCCACCAGCAGAGCCGGGACAGAAGCTAACTATGGCTACACCTTC	CATSRAGTEANYGYTF
TRBV27	TRBJ2-2	.	.	TGTGCCAGCAGTTTTTCTAGATCCGGGGAGCTGTTTTTT	CASSFSRSGELFF
TRBV7-8	TRBJ1-6	.	.	TGTGCCAGCAGCCCAATCGGGACGGGCTCCTATAATTCACCCCTCCACTTT	CASSPIGTGSYNSPLHF
TRBV7-3	TRBJ2-3	.	.	TGTGCCAGCAGCCTGAAGCGAGGTAGCACAGATACGCAGTATTTT	CASSLKRGSTDTQYF
TRBV5-6	TRBJ2-5	TRBD1	.	TGTGCCAGCAGCCGTACCGGGACAGGGAGTTCTTTGGAGACCCAGTACTTC	CASSRTGTGSSLETQYF
TRBV9	TRBJ2-1	TRBD2	.	TGTGCCAGCAGCGTCTTTCTAGCGGGGGACTCCTCCTACAATGAGCAGTTCTTC	CASSVFLAGDSSYNEQFF
TRBV7-6	TRBJ1-5	TRBD1	.	TGTGCCAGCAGCTTAGGGGGGGACAGGGGGTATAATCAGCCCCAGCATTTT	CASSLGGDRGYNQPQHF
TRBV2	TRBJ2-6	.	.	TGTGCCAGCAGTGAAGCGCAAGGGAGGCGGGTTGGGGCCAACGTCCTGACTTTC	CASSEAQGRRVGANVLTF
TRBV11-3	TRBJ2-7	.	.	TGTGCCAGCAGCTCCTCCCATACTAAGCGCTACGAGCAGTACTTC	CASSSSHTKRYEQYF
TRBV19	TRBJ2-7	TRBD1	.	TGTGCCAGTAGTCTTTACCCGGGGACAGGGGGTAGGGGTACCCACTACGAGCAGTACTTC	CASSLYPGTGGRGTHYEQYF
TRBV6-5	TRBJ2-7	.	.	TGTGCCAGCAGTTACCCCCTTGGGGCAGGGTCCTACGAGCAGTACTTC	CASSYPLGAGSYEQYF
TRBV7-3	TRBJ2-1	TRBD2	.	TGTGCCAGCAGCTACCGAGGGACTAGCGGACCGTACAATGAGCAGTTCTTC	CASSYRGTSGPYNEQFF
TRBV6-1	TRBJ2-1	TRBD1	once	TGTGCCAGCCCCCGGACAGGGGGGGACAATGAGCAGTTCTTC	CASPRTGGDNEQFF
TRBV14	TRBJ2-2	TRBD2	.	TGTGCCAGCAGCCAAGTACCCGGGACTAGGTGGCCATTACCACTAACCGGGGAGCTGTTTTTT	CASSQVPGTRWPLPLTGELFF
TRBV7-9	TRBJ2-1	TRBD1	.	TGTGCCAGCAGCTTAGTGCGGGACAGGGGCTACAATGAGCAGTTCTTC	CASSLVRDRGYNEQFF
TRBV5-6	TRBJ1-5	.	once	TGTGCCAGCAGCTTGAACAATCAGCCCCAGCATTTT	CASSLNNQPQHF
TRBV7-3	TRBJ1-1	.	.	TGTGCCAGCAGCGCCGGACAGAGAAACACTGAAGCTTTCTTT	CASSAGQRNTEAFF
TRBV27	TRBJ1-2	.	.	TGTGCCAGCACAAGTGGAGGGTCGTTGTCATCTAACTATGGCTACACCTTC	CASTSGGSLSSNYGYTF
TRBV27	TRBJ2-3	.	.	TGTGCCAGCAGTTTATCCCGCAGATACACAGATACGCAGTATTTT	CASSLSRRYTDTQYF
TRBV5-1	TRBJ2-5	.	.	TGCGCCAGCAGCTTGTACAGTCCGGGACGGGAACAGGGGACCCAGTACTTC	CASSLYSPGREQGTQYF
TRBV7-9	TRBJ1-5	.	.	TGTGCCAGCAGCTTAGGGAGTTTCTTACAGGGCGCTTCGAATCAGCCCCAGCATTTT	CASSLGSFLQGASNQPQHF
TRBV15	TRBJ1-4	.	.	TGTGCCACCAGCAGAGATCCCGGGAGGGAGGAGGAAAAACTGTTTTTT	CATSRDPGREEEKLFF
TRBV7-9	TRBJ2-1	TRBD2	.	TGTGCCAGCAGCTTAGAGGAAGGGCGGGGGGGCTCCTACAATGAGCAGTTCTTC	CASSLEEGRGGSYNEQFF
TRBV7-6	TRBJ1-2	TRBD1	.	TGTGCCAGCAGCGGGGGACAGCCCTATGGCTACACCTTC	CASSGGQPYGYTF
TRBV7-8	TRBJ2-5	.	.	TGTGCCAGCAGCTTTTTTGACAGGACACAAGAGACCCAGTACTTC	CASSFFDRTQETQYF
TRBV6-6	TRBJ2-1	.	.	TGTGCCAGCAGTCAAACCAATCGGAATGAGCAGTTCTTC	CASSQTNRNEQFF
TRBV5-6	TRBJ1-5	.	once	TGTGCCAGCAGCTTGGGACAACCACATAGCAATCAGCCCCAGCATTTT	CASSLGQPHSNQPQHF
TRBV5-6	TRBJ1-3	.	.	TGTGCCAGCAGCTTGTCGGGCAGGGAGTCTGGAAACACCATATATTTT	CASSLSGRESGNTIYF
TRBV7-3	TRBJ2-7	TRBD2	.	TGTGCCAGCAGCTGGTCGGCTAGCGGGGGGGACTCCTACGAGCAGTACTTC	CASSWSASGGDSYEQYF
TRBV7-6	TRBJ2-5	.	.	TGTGCCAGCAGCCCCCCCTTTCAAGAGACCCAGTACTTC	CASSPPFQETQYF
TRBV9	TRBJ2-7	.	.	TGTGCCAGCAGCGCAAGAAGGTCAGGGCGCGAGCAGTACTTC	CASSARRSGREQYF
TRBV7-3	TRBJ2-2	.	.	TGTGCCAGCAGCTTCACGAACACCGGGGAGCTGTTTTTT	CASSFTNTGELFF
TRBV5-1	TRBJ2-7	TRBD2	.	TGCGCCAGCAGCCCCGGGGGGTTCTCCTACGAGCAGTACTTC	CASSPGGFSYEQYF
TRBV4-3	TRBJ2-5	TRBD2	.	TGCGCCAGCAGCCAAGATAGGACTAGCTTTGGGAAGCAAGAGACCCAGTACTTC	CASSQDRTSFGKQETQYF
TRBV4-2	TRBJ2-5	TRBD2	.	TGTGCCAGCAGCCCGAGTGGGACTAGGCCCTCGGAGACCCAGTACTTC	CASSPSGTRPSETQYF
TRBV18	TRBJ1-5	.	.	TGTGCCAGCTCACCGTCACGGCTCGTAAGTCAGCCCCAGCATTTT	CASSPSRLVSQPQHF
TRBV27	TRBJ1-2	TRBD1	.	TGTGCCAGCAGTCTCGGGACAGGGGGGGCTCATGGCTACACCTTC	CASSLGTGGAHGYTF
TRBV12-5	TRBJ2-2	TRBD1	.	TGTGCTAGTGGTTTGGTGGGGGACAGGGAGGACACCCTGAGGGAGCTGTTTTTT	CASGLVGDREDTLRELFF
TRBV11-2	TRBJ1-4	TRBD1	.	TGTGCCAGCAGGTATCAGGGGGCGGACCCTAATGAAAAACTGTTTTTT	CASRYQGADPNEKLFF
TRBV4-3	TRBJ2-1	.	.	TGCGCCAGCAGCCAAGGTGTGACTTGCTCCTACAATGAGCAGTTCTTC	CASSQGVTCSYNEQFF
TRBV27	TRBJ1-1	.	.	TGTGCCAGCAGTAAGAAGTATTTGAACACTGAAGCTTTCTTT	CASSKKYLNTEAFF